This TCR beta chain emerged from a study of memory CD4+ T cells and cytomegalovirus serostatus. Single viable CD3+CD4+CD8-CD45RO+ cells were sorted as the memory CD4+ T cells. Generated by immunoSEQ multiplex PCR, the TCRdb table keeps only in-frame clones and is missing some. This sample has about 60,000 clones, with around 79% found just once. In germline, CDR1 is MNHNS, CDR2 SASEGT. Trimming took off 6 bases at V and 7 bases at J, with 18 bases between the two ends. CDR3 length: 15 amino acids. This clone was detected a few times. As yet, its antigen is unknown. General observations from the study: The CMV-associated TCR signature appears largely within the CD4+ memory repertoire.

The chain joins TRBV6-1 to TRBJ1-4, with D possibly being TRBD1 (6 bases). The specimen sequenced was memory CD4+ T cells from blood. The source is an adult in good health and CMV-seronegative. This chain's CDR3 is CASRSRGYEGEKLFF. As DNA, the CDR3 is TGTGCCAGCAGATCAAGGGGGTATGAGGGTGAAAAACTGTTTTTT.